This is a list of T cell receptor beta chains from one sample in a study of blood T cell repertoires in COVID-19. The protocol was immunoSEQ multiplex PCR, while the TCRdb copy is restricted to in-frame clones and leaves out a portion. The top ten clones hold 12% to 15% of a sample with 150,000 to 200,000 clones, 84% of them seen once. Material: PBMCs or T cells enriched from blood (not recorded which). These receptors came from a man over 45 who had recovered from COVID-19. Each CDR3 is given with its conserved first and last residue. Fields, in order: CDR3 length, J gene, D gene, V gene, clone size, CDR3 DNA, CDR3 protein. The D gene is left open where the match is weak. Not every row has a clone size; where given, it reads once, few, many or a size class.

length: 17; J: TRBJ1-6; D: -; V: TRBV27; size: -; DNA: TGTGCCAGCTCCCACATGGGAGAGGCCCATTATAATTCACCCCTCCACTTT; CDR3: CASSHMGEAHYNSPLHF
length: 16; J: TRBJ1-2; D: TRBD1; V: TRBV5-4; size: -; DNA: TGTGCCAGCAGCCAAATGCACAGGGGGCAAAGTTATGGCTACACCTTC; CDR3: CASSQMHRGQSYGYTF
length: 15; J: TRBJ1-2; D: -; V: TRBV27; size: -; DNA: TGTGCCAGCAGTCTTTCCCCGGGACAAAGCTATGGCTACACCTTC; CDR3: CASSLSPGQSYGYTF
length: 17; J: TRBJ1-6; D: -; V: TRBV27; size: -; DNA: TGTGCCAGCAGTGGATTTAGGGGGGGCTCCTATAATTCACCCCTCCACTTT; CDR3: CASSGFRGGSYNSPLHF
length: 11; J: TRBJ1-2; D: -; V: TRBV2; size: -; DNA: TGTGCCAGCAATGACGGCTATGGCTACACCTTC; CDR3: CASNDGYGYTF
length: 13; J: TRBJ2-7; D: -; V: TRBV10-1; size: medium-sized; DNA: TGCGCCAGCAGTGAGTCCCAATCTCGGGAGCAGTACTTC; CDR3: CASSESQSREQYF
length: 13; J: TRBJ1-3; D: -; V: TRBV19; size: -; DNA: TGTGCCAGTACCCCAACACAGGGTCACACCATATATTTT; CDR3: CASTPTQGHTIYF
length: 17; J: TRBJ2-2; D: TRBD1; V: TRBV6-4; size: -; DNA: TGTGCCAGCAGTGTCAGTCCACAGGGGGCGCGGGCCGGGGAGCTGTTTTTT; CDR3: CASSVSPQGARAGELFF
length: 17; J: TRBJ1-4; D: -; V: TRBV7-9; size: few; DNA: TGTGCCAGCAGCTTACTCCTAGATACAGGGTTACGGGAAAAACTGTTTTTT; CDR3: CASSLLLDTGLREKLFF
length: 13; J: TRBJ1-1; D: -; V: TRBV6-1; size: -; DNA: TGTGCCAGCAGTGAAGTATCAACATCTGAAGCTTTCTTT; CDR3: CASSEVSTSEAFF
length: 15; J: TRBJ2-1; D: TRBD2; V: TRBV7-8; size: -; DNA: TGTGCCAGCAGCTTTAGCGGGGGGAGCTCGAATGAGCAGTTCTTC; CDR3: CASSFSGGSSNEQFF
length: 16; J: TRBJ1-4; D: -; V: TRBV19; size: -; DNA: TGTGCCAGTAGTACCTATCCCGGGACATCGGTTGAAAAACTGTTTTTT; CDR3: CASSTYPGTSVEKLFF
length: 13; J: TRBJ1-1; D: -; V: TRBV19; size: few; DNA: TGTGCCAGTAGTGTATCGACAAGGACTGAAGCTTTCTTT; CDR3: CASSVSTRTEAFF
length: 15; J: TRBJ1-2; D: -; V: TRBV3-1/TRBV3-2; size: -; DNA: TGTGCCAGCAGCCCGGGACAACCGTCTAACTATGGCTACACCTTC; CDR3: CASSPGQPSNYGYTF
length: 14; J: TRBJ1-6; D: TRBD1; V: TRBV2; size: -; DNA: TGTGCCAGCAGTGAGTGGCAGGGGGTCTCACCCCTCCACTTT; CDR3: CASSEWQGVSPLHF
length: 17; J: TRBJ1-1; D: -; V: TRBV18; size: -; DNA: TGTGCCAGCTCACCACGAGAAAGGCCGGGGAGGAACACTGAAGCTTTCTTT; CDR3: CASSPRERPGRNTEAFF
length: 13; J: TRBJ1-2; D: -; V: TRBV5-5; size: -; DNA: TGTGCCAGCAGCTTCCCAGGGGACTATGGCTACACCTTC; CDR3: CASSFPGDYGYTF
length: 14; J: TRBJ1-6; D: TRBD1; V: TRBV10-3; size: -; DNA: TGTGCCATCAGGGGGACAGGGGACGGCTCACCCCTCCACTTT; CDR3: CAIRGTGDGSPLHF
length: 14; J: TRBJ1-5; D: -; V: TRBV6-5; size: -; DNA: TGTGCCAGCAACTCAGGGGCGGGCAATCAGCCCCAGCATTTT; CDR3: CASNSGAGNQPQHF
length: 14; J: TRBJ2-5; D: TRBD1; V: TRBV5-1; size: -; DNA: TGCGCCAGCAGCCGGGACAGGGGCGGGGAGACCCAGTACTTC; CDR3: CASSRDRGGETQYF
length: 14; J: TRBJ1-6; D: TRBD1; V: TRBV30; size: few; DNA: TGTGCCTGGAGGCCCACAGGGGAGAGTTCACCCCTCCACTTT; CDR3: CAWRPTGESSPLHF
length: 14; J: TRBJ1-4; D: -; V: TRBV14; size: -; DNA: TGTGCCAGCAGCCAAGCGGGGACTAATGAAAAACTGTTTTTT; CDR3: CASSQAGTNEKLFF
length: 14; J: TRBJ1-1; D: -; V: TRBV5-1; size: -; DNA: TGCGCCAGCAGCTCCGTTGGAGGGCACACTGAAGCTTTCTTT; CDR3: CASSSVGGHTEAFF
length: 15; J: TRBJ1-4; D: -; V: TRBV4-1; size: -; DNA: TGCGCCAGCAGCCAAGAAGTACAGCGGGGTGGAGAACTGTTTTTT; CDR3: CASSQEVQRGGELFF
length: 13; J: TRBJ2-7; D: TRBD1; V: TRBV19; size: once; DNA: TGTGCCAGTAGTATAGAGGCTGGGACAGGGACGAACTTC; CDR3: CASSIEAGTGTNF